Listed here are 15 T cell receptor beta chains from one sample, sequenced in a study of cytomegalovirus exposure and HLA in healthy donors. The PCR had 60 Vbeta and 13 Jbeta primers. Some clones are missing from TCRdb's copy, which holds only in-frame ones; the method was immunoSEQ multiplex PCR. Here the sample spans 100,000 to 150,000 clones, about 80% being singletons. Sequencing was carried out using PBMCs. Every receptor here comes from a man between 18 and 29 years old in good health and CMV-seronegative.

To note about this clone: Sequence at one end of the junction differs from germline and may be a read error. This sequence joins TRBV7-9 and TRBJ1-2, with D maybe TRBD1 (6 bases). The CDR3 is 16 residues long. The germline V gene encodes CDR1 SEHNR and CDR2 FQNEAQ (reference sequence). CDR3 residues: CSSSSPGQLYVAGYTF. Here the CDR3 DNA reads TGTTCCAGCAGCTCTCCGGGACAATTATACGTCGCTGGCTACACCTTC.

This clone appeared once. V and J are TRBV9 and TRBJ1-2; D is possibly TRBD1 (6 bases). The CDR3 runs to 16 residues. V shed 3 bases and J shed 0 bases, with 15 bases lying between them. CDR1 SGDLS and CDR2 YYNGEE come from the germline V gene. The CDR3 here is CASSEGDVPSNYGYTF. Here the CDR3 DNA reads TGTGCCAGCAGCGAGGGGGACGTTCCCTCTAACTATGGCTACACCTTC.

This clone appeared once. The chain joins TRBV5-1 to TRBJ1-2, with D uncertain. The V end lost 1 base, the J end lost 6 bases, and 7 bases lay between the germline ends. There are 12 residues in the CDR3. The germline CDR1 and CDR2 sequences are SGHRS and YFSETQ. The CDR3 nucleotides are TGCGCCAGCAGCTTGACAGACAATGGCTACACCTTC. Translation: CASSLTDNGYTF.

This chain connects TRBV5-4 to TRBJ2-7; unclear D gene. The CDR3 loop spans 14 amino acids. Germline CDR1 reads SGHNT; CDR2 reads YYREEE (reference sequence). The V end was cut by 2 bases, the J end by 0 bases, with 9 bases between. The chain's CDR3 is CASSLPGSSYEQYF. CDR3 sequence (DNA): TGTGCCAGCAGCTTACCAGGCAGCTCCTACGAGCAGTACTTC.

This clone was found a few times. The V and J genes are TRBV11-3 and TRBJ2-1; perhaps TRBD2 as D (7 bases). The V gene's germline CDR1 is SGHNT and CDR2 YENEEA. Trimming stripped 3 bases from V and 6 bases from J, with 15 bases between. The CDR3 has 15 amino acids. CDR3 region: CASSFRGGLVNEQFF. The CDR3 DNA reads as TGTGCCAGCAGCTTCAGGGGCGGACTAGTCAATGAGCAGTTCTTC.

The V and J genes are TRBV2 and TRBJ1-1; the D gene is possibly TRBD1 (6 bases). Germline CDR1 reads SNHLY; CDR2 reads FYNNEI. The length of the CDR3 is 13 residues. V was trimmed by 6 bases and J by 4 bases, leaving 12 bases between them. CDR3 bases: TGTGCCAGCAGGATCAGGGGTGCCACTGAAGCTTTCTTT. Translation: CASRIRGATEAFF.

V is TRBV7-9 and J is TRBJ1-4; D gene ambiguous. The CDR3 spans 15 residues. Trimming removed 6 bases from V and 0 bases from J, with 11 bases in between. Germline lookup yields CDR1 SEHNR and CDR2 FQNEAQ (reference sequence). The CDR3 region is CASSQRESTNEKLFF. The CDR3 DNA follows: TGTGCCAGCAGTCAGAGGGAGTCAACTAATGAAAAACTGTTTTTT.

The V and J genes are TRBV6-1 and TRBJ1-6; D is ambiguous. Germline values: CDR1 MNHNS, CDR2 SASEGT. The length of the CDR3 is 14 residues. The V end was cut by 1 base, the J end by 8 bases, with 9 bases between. The DNA for the CDR3 is TGTGCCAGCAGTGAAGGGGCTCAGGATTCACCCCTCCACTTT. This gives the protein CASSEGAQDSPLHF.

This chain links TRBV6-5 with TRBJ1-2; D is unclear. Germline V gene lookup returns CDR1 MNHEY and CDR2 SVGAGI. V dropped 0 bases and J dropped 2 bases, with 7 bases sitting between them. The CDR3 is 14 amino acids. CDR3 sequence reads: CASSYSAGNYGYTF. The CDR3 bases are TGTGCCAGCAGTTACTCGGCCGGGAACTATGGCTACACCTTC.

The J gene is TRBJ2-1, the V gene TRBV7-3; D may be TRBD1 (5 bases). The CDR3 runs to 15 residues. The V gene lost 5 bases and the J gene lost 5 bases, with 16 bases spanning the gap. Germline loops: CDR1 SGHTA, CDR2 FQGTGA. The CDR3 coding sequence is TGTGCCAGCAGCAACCCAGGGCTATCCAACAATGAGCAGTTCTTC. It specifies CASSNPGLSNNEQFF.

The gene calls are TRBV5-6 and TRBJ2-1; 9 positions match TRBD2. V was clipped by 3 bases and J by 4 bases; unmatched bases: 17. Looked up from germline, CDR1 is SGHDT and CDR2 is YYEEEE. This CDR3 contains 19 residues. CDR3 protein: CASSSFRSQRGVLYNEQFF. In nucleotides, the CDR3 is TGTGCCAGCAGCTCATTTAGGAGCCAGCGGGGGGTACTATACAATGAGCAGTTCTTC.

This clone occurred once. V and J are TRBV7-7 and TRBJ2-2, with a weak D call TRBD1 (6 bases). This CDR3 spans 15 amino acids. V was clipped by 5 bases and J by 1 base, with 11 bases between them. CDR1 and CDR2 from the germline V gene are SSHAT and FNYEAQ (reference sequence). The CDR3 DNA sequence: TGTGCCAGCAGCCCAGGGGCCCTGAACACCGGGGAGCTGTTTTTT. This sequence encodes CASSPGALNTGELFF. Looking up the rest from reference TRBV7-7 and TRBJ2-2 gives the full variable domain: GAGVSQSPRYKVTKRGQDVTLRCDPISSHATLYWYQQALGQGPEFLTYFNYEAQPDKSGLPSDRFSAERPEGSISTLTIQRTEQRDSAMYRCASSPGALNTGELFFGEGSRLTVL.

In DNA form, the CDR3 reads TGTGCCAGCAGCCTATGGGGCGACAATCAGCCCCAGCATTTT. It specifies CASSLWGDNQPQHF. The gene calls are TRBV7-6 and TRBJ1-5; D is possibly TRBD1 (5 bases). CDR3 length: 14 residues. V shed 5 bases and J shed 3 bases, with 11 bases lying between them. CDR1 and CDR2 from the germline V gene are SGHVS and FNYEAQ.

V usage is TRBV18 and J usage is TRBJ1-2; possible D gene TRBD1, 6 bases. The CDR3 has 13 amino acids. The germline CDR1 and CDR2 sequences are KGHSH and LQKENI. Trimming left V 5 bases short and J 6 bases short, with 13 bases between. This chain's CDR3 is CASSSDTGNGYTF. In DNA form, the CDR3 reads TGTGCCAGCTCATCGGATACAGGGAATGGCTACACCTTC.

The rearrangement links TRBV4-2 to TRBJ2-1, with 13 bases identical to TRBD2. Germline-derived CDR1 and CDR2 are LGHNA and YNFKEQ. V trimming: 1 base; J trimming: 10 bases; junction bases outside the gene matches: 7. The CDR3 runs to 16 residues. The CDR3 is CASSQGTSGGAWEQFF. In DNA, the CDR3 is TGTGCCAGCAGCCAAGGAACTAGCGGGGGGGCCTGGGAGCAGTTCTTC.